This is a list of T cell receptor beta chains from one sample in a study of blood T cells in healthy people across ages. TCRdb fed the 5' RACE reads into MiXCR, producing one record per CDR3 protein. The table shows hundreds of thousands of distinct CDR3 sequences, with about 62% occurring only once. The sample comprised blood. The receptors shown here come from a man aged 30 to 45 in good health. The CDR3 runs from the conserved cysteine through the conserved F or W. D genes are given only for firm matches. For some rows the clone size is stated as once, few or many, or as a class when expanded; others skip it.

D gene: TRBD2
clone size: .
V gene: TRBV6-4
J gene: TRBJ2-1
CDR3 DNA: TGTGCCAGCTCGACTACTAGCGGGGAAGCCGGTGAGCAGTTCTTC
CDR3 protein: CASSTTSGEAGEQFF

D gene: .
clone size: .
V gene: TRBV20-1
J gene: TRBJ2-1
CDR3 DNA: TGCAGTGCTATCACCCAGGGAAATGAGCAGTTCTTC
CDR3 protein: CSAITQGNEQFF

D gene: TRBD2
clone size: .
V gene: TRBV11-1
J gene: TRBJ2-1
CDR3 DNA: TGTGCCAGCAGCTTATCTAGCGGGGCCAATGAGCAGTTCTTC
CDR3 protein: CASSLSSGANEQFF

D gene: TRBD2
clone size: few
V gene: TRBV28
J gene: TRBJ2-5
CDR3 DNA: TGTGCCAGCAGTCTACTTACTAGCGGGATGGGAGAGACCCAGTACTTC
CDR3 protein: CASSLLTSGMGETQYF

D gene: TRBD2
clone size: .
V gene: TRBV11-1
J gene: TRBJ2-1
CDR3 DNA: TGTGCCAGCAACCTAGCGGGGGGCCTTAGCTCCTACAATGAGCAGTTCTTC
CDR3 protein: CASNLAGGLSSYNEQFF

D gene: .
clone size: .
V gene: TRBV4-2
J gene: TRBJ2-1
CDR3 DNA: TGTGCCAGCAAGGCTCCAGACGAGTGGAGTGAGCAGTTCTTC
CDR3 protein: CASKAPDEWSEQFF

D gene: .
clone size: few
V gene: TRBV20-1
J gene: TRBJ2-2
CDR3 DNA: TGCAGTGCTCCTTTCCCGGGGCGGTCGGGGGAGCTGTTTTTT
CDR3 protein: CSAPFPGRSGELFF

D gene: TRBD2
clone size: .
V gene: TRBV29-1
J gene: TRBJ2-7
CDR3 DNA: TGCAGCGGACTAGCGGGAGAGGGCTACGAGCAGTACTTC
CDR3 protein: CSGLAGEGYEQYF

D gene: .
clone size: .
V gene: TRBV5-1
J gene: TRBJ1-2
CDR3 DNA: TGCGCCAGCAGCTTGTCAACTCGGGATGGCTACACCTTC
CDR3 protein: CASSLSTRDGYTF

D gene: TRBD1
clone size: few
V gene: TRBV11-2
J gene: TRBJ1-2
CDR3 DNA: TGTGCCAGCAGCTTAACCGGACAGGAAGGCGGGTATGGCTACACCTTC
CDR3 protein: CASSLTGQEGGYGYTF

D gene: .
clone size: .
V gene: TRBV20-1
J gene: TRBJ2-5
CDR3 DNA: TGCAGTGCTAGAGATCGGAACCATAAAGAGACCCAGTACTTC
CDR3 protein: CSARDRNHKETQYF

D gene: .
clone size: few
V gene: TRBV20-1
J gene: TRBJ2-5
CDR3 DNA: TGCAGTGCCAGGGGAAGAGGGACCGGAGAGACCCAGTACTTC
CDR3 protein: CSARGRGTGETQYF

D gene: TRBD1
clone size: .
V gene: TRBV5-5
J gene: TRBJ1-2
CDR3 DNA: TGTGCCAGCAGCTTAACAGGGGATGCCTATGGCTACACCTTC
CDR3 protein: CASSLTGDAYGYTF

D gene: .
clone size: .
V gene: TRBV20-1
J gene: TRBJ1-2
CDR3 DNA: TGCAGTGCTAGGGTAGGGGGAGGGGGTGACTATGGCTACACCTTC
CDR3 protein: CSARVGGGGDYGYTF

D gene: TRBD1
clone size: .
V gene: TRBV7-9
J gene: TRBJ2-1
CDR3 DNA: TGTGCCAGCAGCCAAGGGGCTTGGACAGGGAAAAATGAGCAGTTCTTC
CDR3 protein: CASSQGAWTGKNEQFF

D gene: TRBD2
clone size: .
V gene: TRBV10-3
J gene: TRBJ2-3
CDR3 DNA: TGTGCCATCAATCAGGCGGGGGGCAGCACAGATACGCAGTATTTT
CDR3 protein: CAINQAGGSTDTQYF

D gene: .
clone size: .
V gene: TRBV20-1
J gene: TRBJ2-3
CDR3 DNA: TGCAGTGCCAGAGAGTTCGCAGGGTTTTCAGATACGCAGTATTTT
CDR3 protein: CSAREFAGFSDTQYF

D gene: .
clone size: .
V gene: TRBV29-1
J gene: TRBJ1-1
CDR3 DNA: TGCAGCGTTGTTATTTCGGCGAACACTGAAGCTTTCTTT
CDR3 protein: CSVVISANTEAFF

D gene: .
clone size: .
V gene: TRBV29-1
J gene: TRBJ2-3
CDR3 DNA: TGCAGCGGCGAGCGTGGGCTAGATACGCAGTATTTT
CDR3 protein: CSGERGLDTQYF

D gene: .
clone size: .
V gene: TRBV4-1
J gene: TRBJ2-3
CDR3 DNA: TGCGCCAGCAGAGGTGGACCGCTTGGGGCAGATACGCAGTATTTT
CDR3 protein: CASRGGPLGADTQYF

D gene: .
clone size: .
V gene: TRBV7-2
J gene: TRBJ2-5
CDR3 DNA: TGTGCCAGCAGCGGTACCAGAGCCTTAGGGACCCAGTACTTC
CDR3 protein: CASSGTRALGTQYF

D gene: .
clone size: .
V gene: TRBV5-5
J gene: TRBJ1-6
CDR3 DNA: TGTGCCAGCAGCTTGGACGCGGGCAGAAATTCACCCCTCCACTTT
CDR3 protein: CASSLDAGRNSPLHF

D gene: .
clone size: once
V gene: TRBV7-3
J gene: TRBJ1-5
CDR3 DNA: TGTGCCAGCAGCTTATCGTGGGGTCAGCCCCAGCATTTT
CDR3 protein: CASSLSWGQPQHF

D gene: .
clone size: .
V gene: TRBV12-3/TRBV12-4
J gene: TRBJ2-3
CDR3 DNA: TGTGCCAGCAGTTTCGGAGGGGGCGAGGATACGCAGTATTTT
CDR3 protein: CASSFGGGEDTQYF

D gene: .
clone size: .
V gene: TRBV5-1
J gene: TRBJ2-3
CDR3 DNA: TGCGCCAGCAGCTTGGGAAGGGCGGGTTGGGATACGCAGTATTTT
CDR3 protein: CASSLGRAGWDTQYF

D gene: .
clone size: .
V gene: TRBV25-1
J gene: TRBJ2-1
CDR3 DNA: TGTGCCAGCGGTTGGGCGACGGACTACAATGAGCAGTTCTTC
CDR3 protein: CASGWATDYNEQFF

D gene: .
clone size: few
V gene: TRBV6-5
J gene: TRBJ2-7
CDR3 DNA: TGTGCCAGCAGTTCAAATCGAGGGGCTAGCTCCTACGAGCAGTACTTC
CDR3 protein: CASSSNRGASSYEQYF

D gene: .
clone size: .
V gene: TRBV11-2
J gene: TRBJ2-1
CDR3 DNA: TGTGCCAGCAGCTTCAGGGGCACACACAATGAGCAGTTCTTC
CDR3 protein: CASSFRGTHNEQFF

D gene: TRBD2
clone size: .
V gene: TRBV12-3/TRBV12-4
J gene: TRBJ2-1
CDR3 DNA: TGTGCCAGCAGTTTAGTTCTAGCGGGAGCTAATGAGCAGTTCTTC
CDR3 protein: CASSLVLAGANEQFF

D gene: .
clone size: .
V gene: TRBV7-9
J gene: TRBJ2-1
CDR3 DNA: TGTGCCAGCAGTCACACAGGGGAGCAGTTCTTC
CDR3 protein: CASSHTGEQFF

D gene: TRBD1
clone size: .
V gene: TRBV7-2
J gene: TRBJ2-2
CDR3 DNA: TGTGCCAGCAGCGCCTGGGACAGGTCTGACACCGGGGAGCTGTTTTTT
CDR3 protein: CASSAWDRSDTGELFF

D gene: .
clone size: .
V gene: TRBV28
J gene: TRBJ1-2
CDR3 DNA: TGTGCCAGCAGTTTTAGAGGGATCTATGGCTACACCTTC
CDR3 protein: CASSFRGIYGYTF

D gene: TRBD2
clone size: .
V gene: TRBV6-5
J gene: TRBJ2-7
CDR3 DNA: TGTGCCAGCAGAGAAGAACTAGCGGGAGCATACGAGCAGTACTTC
CDR3 protein: CASREELAGAYEQYF

D gene: TRBD1
clone size: .
V gene: TRBV4-1
J gene: TRBJ1-2
CDR3 DNA: TGCGCCAGCAGCTTTATGGACAGGGGGATGGATGGCTACACCTTC
CDR3 protein: CASSFMDRGMDGYTF

D gene: TRBD2
clone size: .
V gene: TRBV6-2/TRBV6-3
J gene: TRBJ2-3
CDR3 DNA: TGTGCCAGCAGTTACTCCTCTAGCGGGGGTGGAGATACGCAGTATTTT
CDR3 protein: CASSYSSSGGGDTQYF

D gene: .
clone size: .
V gene: TRBV4-2
J gene: TRBJ1-4
CDR3 DNA: TGTGCCAGCAGCCAAGATAAGGGACTTAGGTACACTAATGAAAAACTGTTTTTT
CDR3 protein: CASSQDKGLRYTNEKLFF

D gene: TRBD1
clone size: .
V gene: TRBV20-1
J gene: TRBJ2-5
CDR3 DNA: TGCAGTGCTAGAGATCCGACAGGGGCAGGGGAGACCCAGTACTTC
CDR3 protein: CSARDPTGAGETQYF

D gene: .
clone size: .
V gene: TRBV11-2
J gene: TRBJ2-7
CDR3 DNA: TGTGCCAGCAGCTTACCCTACGTCACAGACGAGCAGTACTTC
CDR3 protein: CASSLPYVTDEQYF

D gene: .
clone size: .
V gene: TRBV29-1
J gene: TRBJ1-3
CDR3 DNA: TGCAGCGTTGTGGCTGCGGCAGGGGGAAACACCATATATTTT
CDR3 protein: CSVVAAAGGNTIYF

D gene: .
clone size: .
V gene: TRBV20-1
J gene: TRBJ2-7
CDR3 DNA: TGCAGTGCTAGAATCTCGGTCCGGGACTTCTCCTACGAGCAGTACTTC
CDR3 protein: CSARISVRDFSYEQYF

D gene: TRBD2
clone size: once
V gene: TRBV7-8
J gene: TRBJ2-5
CDR3 DNA: TGTGCCAGCCGGACTAGCTTTGGAGGAGAGACCCAGTACTTC
CDR3 protein: CASRTSFGGETQYF

D gene: .
clone size: .
V gene: TRBV7-2
J gene: TRBJ1-1
CDR3 DNA: TGTGCCAGCAAACTTACCGGGACGGAGAACACTGAAGCTTTCTTT
CDR3 protein: CASKLTGTENTEAFF

D gene: .
clone size: few
V gene: TRBV4-3
J gene: TRBJ2-5
CDR3 DNA: TGCGCCAGCAGCCAAGAATTGTTGGTCCAAGAGACCCAGTACTTC
CDR3 protein: CASSQELLVQETQYF

D gene: .
clone size: few
V gene: TRBV5-6
J gene: TRBJ2-7
CDR3 DNA: TGTGCCAGCAGCTTACAGTCCAGATACGAGCAGTACTTC
CDR3 protein: CASSLQSRYEQYF

D gene: .
clone size: .
V gene: TRBV29-1
J gene: TRBJ1-4
CDR3 DNA: TGCAGCGTTGCAAGGGGACCCCCTATACAAAAACTGTTTTTT
CDR3 protein: CSVARGPPIQKLFF

D gene: TRBD1
clone size: .
V gene: TRBV7-2
J gene: TRBJ2-1
CDR3 DNA: TGTGCCAGCAGCTTATCTGACAGGGCCAATGAACAGTTCTTC
CDR3 protein: CASSLSDRANEQFF